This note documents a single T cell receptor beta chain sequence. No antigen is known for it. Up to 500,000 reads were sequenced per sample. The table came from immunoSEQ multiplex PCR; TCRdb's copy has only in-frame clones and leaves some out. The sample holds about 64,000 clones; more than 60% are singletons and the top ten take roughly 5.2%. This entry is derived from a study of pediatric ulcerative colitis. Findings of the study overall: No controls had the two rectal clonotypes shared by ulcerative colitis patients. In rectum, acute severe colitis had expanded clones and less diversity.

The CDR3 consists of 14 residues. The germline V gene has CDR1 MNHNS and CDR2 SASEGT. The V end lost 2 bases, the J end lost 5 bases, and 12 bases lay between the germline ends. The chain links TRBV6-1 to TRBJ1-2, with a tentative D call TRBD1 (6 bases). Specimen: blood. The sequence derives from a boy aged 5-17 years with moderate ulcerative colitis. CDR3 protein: CASSEFDRPYGYTF. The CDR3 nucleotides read TGTGCCAGCAGTGAATTCGACAGGCCGTATGGCTACACCTTC.